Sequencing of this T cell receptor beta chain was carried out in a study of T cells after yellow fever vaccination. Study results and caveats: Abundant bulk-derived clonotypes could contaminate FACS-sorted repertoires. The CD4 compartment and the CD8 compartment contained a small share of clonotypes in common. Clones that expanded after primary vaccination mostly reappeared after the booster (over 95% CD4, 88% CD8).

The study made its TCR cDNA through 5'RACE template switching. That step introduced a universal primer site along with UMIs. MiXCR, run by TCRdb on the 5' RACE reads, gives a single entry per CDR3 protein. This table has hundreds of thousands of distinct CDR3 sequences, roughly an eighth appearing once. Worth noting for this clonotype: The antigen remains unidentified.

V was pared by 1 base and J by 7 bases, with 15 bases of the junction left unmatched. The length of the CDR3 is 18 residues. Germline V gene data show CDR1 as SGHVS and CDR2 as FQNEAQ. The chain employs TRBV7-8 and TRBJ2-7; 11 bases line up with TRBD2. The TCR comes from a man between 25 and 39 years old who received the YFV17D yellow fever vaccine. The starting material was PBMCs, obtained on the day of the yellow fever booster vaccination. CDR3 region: CASSLGLAGGRRASEQYF. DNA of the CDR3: TGTGCCAGCAGCTTAGGGCTAGCGGGAGGCCGGCGGGCTTCTGAGCAGTACTTC.